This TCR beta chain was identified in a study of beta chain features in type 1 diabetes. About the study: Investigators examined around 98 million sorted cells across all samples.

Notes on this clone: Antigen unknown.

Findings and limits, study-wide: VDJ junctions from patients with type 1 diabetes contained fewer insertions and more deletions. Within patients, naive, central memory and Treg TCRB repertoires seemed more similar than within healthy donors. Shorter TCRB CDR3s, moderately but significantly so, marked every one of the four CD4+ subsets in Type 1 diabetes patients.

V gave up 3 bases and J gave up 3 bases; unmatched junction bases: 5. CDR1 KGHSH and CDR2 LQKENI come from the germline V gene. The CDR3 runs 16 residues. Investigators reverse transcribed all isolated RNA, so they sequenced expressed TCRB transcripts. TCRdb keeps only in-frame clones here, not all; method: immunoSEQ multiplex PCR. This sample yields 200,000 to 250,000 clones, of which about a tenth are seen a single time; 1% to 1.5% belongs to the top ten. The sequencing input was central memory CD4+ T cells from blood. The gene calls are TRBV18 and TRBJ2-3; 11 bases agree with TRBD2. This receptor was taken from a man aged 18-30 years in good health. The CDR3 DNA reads TGTGCCAGCTCACCCATAGCGGGAGGGCGTACAGATACGCAGTATTTT. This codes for CASSPIAGGRTDTQYF.